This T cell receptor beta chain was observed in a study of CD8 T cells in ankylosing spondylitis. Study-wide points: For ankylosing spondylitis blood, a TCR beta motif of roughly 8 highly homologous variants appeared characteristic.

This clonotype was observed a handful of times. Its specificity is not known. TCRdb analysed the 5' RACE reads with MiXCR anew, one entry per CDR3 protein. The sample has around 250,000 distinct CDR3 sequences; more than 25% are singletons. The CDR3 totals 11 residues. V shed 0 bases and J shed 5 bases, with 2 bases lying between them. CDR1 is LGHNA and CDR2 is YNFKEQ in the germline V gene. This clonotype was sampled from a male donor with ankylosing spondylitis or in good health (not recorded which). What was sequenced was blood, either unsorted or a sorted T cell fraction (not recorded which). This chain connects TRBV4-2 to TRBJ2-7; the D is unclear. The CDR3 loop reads CASSQDNEQYF. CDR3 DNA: TGTGCCAGCAGCCAAGATAACGAGCAGTACTTC.